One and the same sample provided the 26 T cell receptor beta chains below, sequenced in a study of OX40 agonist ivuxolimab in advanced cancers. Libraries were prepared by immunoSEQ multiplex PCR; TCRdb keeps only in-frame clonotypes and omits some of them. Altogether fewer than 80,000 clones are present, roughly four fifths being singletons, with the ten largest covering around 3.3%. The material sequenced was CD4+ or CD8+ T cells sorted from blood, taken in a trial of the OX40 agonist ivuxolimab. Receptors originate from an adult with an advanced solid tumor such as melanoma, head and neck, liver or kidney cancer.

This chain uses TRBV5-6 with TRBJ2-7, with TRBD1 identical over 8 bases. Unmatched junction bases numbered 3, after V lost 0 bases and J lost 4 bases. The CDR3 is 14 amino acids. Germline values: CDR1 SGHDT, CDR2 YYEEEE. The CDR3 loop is CASSLGRGRYEQYF. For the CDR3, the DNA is TGTGCCAGCAGCTTGGGCAGGGGGCGGTACGAGCAGTACTTC.

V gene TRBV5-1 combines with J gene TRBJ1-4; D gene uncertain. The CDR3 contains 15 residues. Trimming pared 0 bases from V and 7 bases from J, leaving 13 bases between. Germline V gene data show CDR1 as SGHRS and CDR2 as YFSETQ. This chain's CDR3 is CASSLAPLSGEKLFF. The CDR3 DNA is TGCGCCAGCAGCTTGGCCCCCTTATCCGGTGAAAAACTGTTTTTT.

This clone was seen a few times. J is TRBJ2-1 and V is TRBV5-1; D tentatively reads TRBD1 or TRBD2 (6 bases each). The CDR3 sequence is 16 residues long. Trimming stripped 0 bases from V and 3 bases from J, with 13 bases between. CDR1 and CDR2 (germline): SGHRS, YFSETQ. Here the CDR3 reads CASSLGRGADYNEQFF. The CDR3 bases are TGCGCCAGCAGCTTGGGGAGGGGGGCTGACTACAATGAGCAGTTCTTC.

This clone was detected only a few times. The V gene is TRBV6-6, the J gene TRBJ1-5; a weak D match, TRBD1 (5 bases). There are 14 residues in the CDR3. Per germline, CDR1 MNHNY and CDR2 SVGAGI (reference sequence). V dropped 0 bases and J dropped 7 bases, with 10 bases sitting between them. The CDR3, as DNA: TGTGCCAGCAGTTACTCCGGGGGGGACCAGCCCCAGCATTTT. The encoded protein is CASSYSGGDQPQHF.

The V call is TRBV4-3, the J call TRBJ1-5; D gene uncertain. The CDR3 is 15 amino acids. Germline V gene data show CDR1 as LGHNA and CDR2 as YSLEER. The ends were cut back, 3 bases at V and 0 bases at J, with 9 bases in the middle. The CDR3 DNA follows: TGCGCCAGCAGCCAGGTAATTGATAGCAATCAGCCCCAGCATTTT. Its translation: CASSQVIDSNQPQHF.

The CDR3 region is CASRSLGGGTQYF. CDR3 sequence (DNA): TGTGCCAGCCGTTCTTTGGGGGGAGGGACCCAGTACTTC. This chain links TRBV6-5 with TRBJ2-5; D is perhaps TRBD2 (6 bases). With 8 bases removed from V and 7 bases from J, the gap between germline ends came to 17 bases. Germline CDR1 reads MNHEY; CDR2 reads SVGAGI. The CDR3 consists of 13 residues.

This CDR3 is CASSLVTEYNEQFF. DNA for the CDR3: TGTGCCAGCAGCTTAGTGACGGAATACAATGAGCAGTTCTTC. This sequence joins TRBV11-2 and TRBJ2-1; D not resolved. CDR1 and CDR2 (germline): SGHAT, FQNNGV. Trimming took 1 base from V and 4 from J, leaving 8 bases between them. This CDR3 is built from 14 residues.

In DNA form, the CDR3 reads TGTGCCAGCAGCTTGCCACTAGCGGGGGACCACACCGGGGAGCTGTTTTTT. Residues: CASSLPLAGDHTGELFF. This chain connects TRBV5-8 to TRBJ2-2; 11 bases align to TRBD2. J gave up 3 bases and V 1 base, and 5 bases lay outside the gene matches. CDR3 size: 17 residues. Germline V gene lookup returns CDR1 SGHTS and CDR2 YDEGEE. The whole variable domain, filled in from reference TRBV5-8 and TRBJ2-2, reads EAGVTQSPTHLIKTRGQQATLRCSPISGHTSVYWYQQALGLGLQFLLWYDEGEERNRGNFPPRFSGRQFPNYSSELNVNALELEDSALYLCASSLPLAGDHTGELFFGEGSRLTVL.

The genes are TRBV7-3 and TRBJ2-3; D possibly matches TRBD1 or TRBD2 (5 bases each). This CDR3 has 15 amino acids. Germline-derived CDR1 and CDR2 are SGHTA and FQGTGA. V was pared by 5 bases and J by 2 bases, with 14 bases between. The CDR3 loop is CASSPGSGPTDTQYF. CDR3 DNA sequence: TGTGCCAGCAGCCCCGGCTCGGGGCCCACAGATACGCAGTATTTT.

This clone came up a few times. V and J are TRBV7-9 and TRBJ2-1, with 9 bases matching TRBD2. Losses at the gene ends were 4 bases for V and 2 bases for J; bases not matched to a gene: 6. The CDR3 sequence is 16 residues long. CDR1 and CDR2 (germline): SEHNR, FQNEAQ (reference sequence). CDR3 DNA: TGTGCCAGCAGCTCAACTGGACTAGCGCCCTACAATGAGCAGTTCTTC. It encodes CASSSTGLAPYNEQFF.

CDR3 protein: CASRGTSRNEQYF. The DNA of the CDR3 is TGTGCCAGCAGAGGAACCTCTCGGAACGAGCAGTACTTC. The gene calls are TRBV27 and TRBJ2-7; no clear D. Trimming shortened V by 6 bases and J by 5 bases, and 14 bases separated the two germline ends. The CDR3 runs 13 residues. CDR1 and CDR2 (germline): MNHEY, SMNVEV (reference sequence).

CDR3 DNA: TGTGCCAGCAGTCACACAAGACAGGGCGCCACTGAAGCTTTCTTT. It specifies CASSHTRQGATEAFF. The rearrangement links TRBV6-5 to TRBJ1-1; 7 nucleotides match TRBD1. The CDR3 has 15 residues. Looked up from germline, CDR1 is MNHEY and CDR2 is SVGAGI. Germline trimming cut 5 bases from V and 4 bases from J; bases unmatched to any gene: 10.

For the CDR3, the DNA is TGTGCCAGCAGAATAGGGTGGCTCTCCTACAATGAGCAGTTCTTC. This gives the protein CASRIGWLSYNEQFF. The chain carries TRBV27 and TRBJ2-1; no clear D. V lost 6 bases to trimming and J lost 0 bases, with 12 bases between them. CDR1 is MNHEY, CDR2 SMNVEV, per germline (reference sequence). The CDR3 spans 15 residues.

CDR3 in amino acids: CATRTGLTADTEAFF. The CDR3 bases are TGTGCCACGAGGACAGGACTAACTGCGGACACTGAAGCTTTCTTT. The chain is built from TRBV10-3 and TRBJ1-1; the match to TRBD1 covers 7 bases. V was clipped by 10 bases and J by 3 bases; unmatched bases: 14. CDR1 ENHRY and CDR2 SYGVKD come from the germline V gene. This CDR3 is 15 amino acids long.

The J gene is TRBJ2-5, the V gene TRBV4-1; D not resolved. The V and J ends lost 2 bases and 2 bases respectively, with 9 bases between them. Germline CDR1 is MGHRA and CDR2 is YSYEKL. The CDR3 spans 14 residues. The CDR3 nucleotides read TGCGCCAGCAGCCAAATTGGATCGCAAGAGACCCAGTACTTC. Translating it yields CASSQIGSQETQYF.

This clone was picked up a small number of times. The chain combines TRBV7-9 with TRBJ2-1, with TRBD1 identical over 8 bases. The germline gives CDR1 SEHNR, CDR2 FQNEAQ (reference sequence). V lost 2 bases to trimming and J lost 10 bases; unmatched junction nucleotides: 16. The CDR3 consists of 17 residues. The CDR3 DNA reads TGTGCCAGCAGCTTACGGACAGGGAGTAAACTAATTTCGGAGCAGTTCTTC. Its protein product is CASSLRTGSKLISEQFF.

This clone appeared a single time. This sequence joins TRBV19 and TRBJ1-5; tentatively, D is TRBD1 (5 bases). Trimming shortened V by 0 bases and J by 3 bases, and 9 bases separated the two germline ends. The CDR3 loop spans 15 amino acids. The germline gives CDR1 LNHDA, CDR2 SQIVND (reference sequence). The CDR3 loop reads CASSIDRGNNQPQHF. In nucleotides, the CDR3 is TGTGCCAGTAGTATAGATCGGGGGAACAATCAGCCCCAGCATTTT.

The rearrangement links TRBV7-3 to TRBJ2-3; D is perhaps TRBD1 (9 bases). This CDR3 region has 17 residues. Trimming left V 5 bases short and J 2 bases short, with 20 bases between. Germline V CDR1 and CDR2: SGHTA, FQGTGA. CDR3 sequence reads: CASSPTGGSGATDTQYF. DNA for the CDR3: TGTGCCAGCAGCCCGACAGGGGGTAGCGGGGCCACAGATACGCAGTATTTT.

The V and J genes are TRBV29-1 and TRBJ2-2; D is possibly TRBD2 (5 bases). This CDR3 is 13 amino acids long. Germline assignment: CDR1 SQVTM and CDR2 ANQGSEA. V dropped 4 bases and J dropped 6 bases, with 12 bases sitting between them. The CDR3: CSVAGFNAGELFF. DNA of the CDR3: TGCAGCGTTGCGGGGTTTAACGCCGGGGAGCTGTTTTTT.

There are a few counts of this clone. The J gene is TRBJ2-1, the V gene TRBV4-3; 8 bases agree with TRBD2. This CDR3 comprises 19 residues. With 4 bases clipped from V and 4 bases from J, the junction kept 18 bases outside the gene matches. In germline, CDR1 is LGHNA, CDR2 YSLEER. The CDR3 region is CASSPYYLAGKKFYNEQFF. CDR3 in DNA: TGCGCCAGCAGCCCGTACTACTTAGCGGGGAAAAAGTTTTACAATGAGCAGTTCTTC.

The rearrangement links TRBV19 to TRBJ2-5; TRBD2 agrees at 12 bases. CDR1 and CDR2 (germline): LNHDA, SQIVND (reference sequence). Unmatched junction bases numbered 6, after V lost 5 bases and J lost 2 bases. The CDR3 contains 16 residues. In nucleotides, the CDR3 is TGTGCCAGTAGTCGACTGGGGACTAGCGGGCAAGAGACCCAGTACTTC. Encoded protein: CASSRLGTSGQETQYF. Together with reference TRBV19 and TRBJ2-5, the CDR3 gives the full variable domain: DGGITQSPKYLFRKEGQNVTLSCEQNLNHDAMYWYRQDPGQGLRLIYYSQIVNDFQKGDIAEGYSVSREKKESFPLTVTSAQKNPTAFYLCASSRLGTSGQETQYFGPGTRLLVL.

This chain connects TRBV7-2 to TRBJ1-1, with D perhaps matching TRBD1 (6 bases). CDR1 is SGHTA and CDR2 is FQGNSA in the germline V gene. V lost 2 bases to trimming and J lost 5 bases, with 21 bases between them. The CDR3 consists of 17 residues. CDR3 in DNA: TGTGCCAGCAGCTTACGGAGGGCGGGGGGCCGAAGTACTGAAGCTTTCTTT. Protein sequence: CASSLRRAGGRSTEAFF.

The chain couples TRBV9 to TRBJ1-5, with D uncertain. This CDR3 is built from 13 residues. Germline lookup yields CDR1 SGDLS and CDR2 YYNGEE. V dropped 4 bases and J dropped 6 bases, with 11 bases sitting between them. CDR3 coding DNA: TGTGCCAGCAGCCGAAGCGACGGTCAGCCCCAGCATTTT. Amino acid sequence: CASSRSDGQPQHF.

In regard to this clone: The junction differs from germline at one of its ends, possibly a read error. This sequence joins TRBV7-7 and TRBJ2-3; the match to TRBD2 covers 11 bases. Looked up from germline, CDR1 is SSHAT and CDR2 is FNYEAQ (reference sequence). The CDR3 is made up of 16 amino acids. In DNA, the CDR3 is TGTGCTAGCAGCTCCGGACTAGCGGGCGACACAGATACGCAGTATTTT. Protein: CASSSGLAGDTDTQYF. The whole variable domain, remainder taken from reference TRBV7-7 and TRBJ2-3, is GAGVSQSPRYKVTKRGQDVTLRCDPISSHATLYWYQQALGQGPEFLTYFNYEAQPDKSGLPSDRFSAERPEGSISTLTIQRTEQRDSAMYRCASSSGLAGDTDTQYFGPGTRLTVL.

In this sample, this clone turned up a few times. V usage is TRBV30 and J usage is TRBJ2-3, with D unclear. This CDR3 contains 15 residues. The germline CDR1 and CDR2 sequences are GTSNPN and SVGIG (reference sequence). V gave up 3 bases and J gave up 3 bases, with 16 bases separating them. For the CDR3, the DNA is TGTGCCTGGAGCGGAAAAGGAATCGGGACAGATACGCAGTATTTT. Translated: CAWSGKGIGTDTQYF.

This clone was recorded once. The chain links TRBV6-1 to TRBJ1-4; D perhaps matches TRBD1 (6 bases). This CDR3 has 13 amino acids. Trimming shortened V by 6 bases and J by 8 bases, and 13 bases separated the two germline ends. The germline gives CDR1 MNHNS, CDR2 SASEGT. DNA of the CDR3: TGTGCCAGCAGCCGGACTGACAGGGAAAAACTGTTTTTT. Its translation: CASSRTDREKLFF.